This is a list of T cell receptor beta chains from one sample in a study of blood T cell repertoires in COVID-19. Here immunoSEQ multiplex PCR was the method, and the copy in TCRdb shows in-frame clones only, minus some. The repertoire includes 140,000 to 150,000 clones, approximately 85% of them detected once, and approximately 8% sits in the top ten. Sequenced material: peripheral blood. The receptors were gathered from a woman aged 55-70 years with COVID-19, enrolled during active disease. The CDR3 runs from the conserved cysteine through the conserved F or W. Each record gives: J gene, V gene, CDR3 protein.

TRBJ2-2 | TRBV4-1 | CASSPKSPGGPKTGELFF
TRBJ1-1 | TRBV27 | CASASGGMNTEAFF
TRBJ2-1 | TRBV7-9 | CASSQPGLAGGNSYNEQFF
TRBJ2-7 | TRBV5-4 | CASIRTDTYEQYF
TRBJ1-1 | TRBV30 | CAWSEQRNTEAFF
TRBJ2-7 | TRBV2 | CASSSIQYEQYF
TRBJ2-7 | TRBV14 | CASSPLLAYEQYF
TRBJ2-2 | TRBV4-1 | CASSQEGQGGTGELFF
TRBJ2-7 | TRBV25-1 | CASSRSGQGNEQYF
TRBJ2-7 | TRBV2 | CASSRERGSYEQYF
TRBJ1-2 | TRBV7-9 | CASSTADPNYGYTF
TRBJ2-7 | TRBV9 | CASSPPGHTGYEQYF
TRBJ1-2 | TRBV5-6 | CASSSGVDYGYTF
TRBJ1-2 | TRBV4-3 | CASSLDRDYGYTF
TRBJ1-6 | TRBV7-3 | CASSSSGGQGYSPLHF
TRBJ2-1 | TRBV15 | CATSRVTASGGGNEQFF
TRBJ2-7 | TRBV30 | CAWSDAGGTYEQYF
TRBJ1-1 | TRBV2 | CASSEVRNTEAFF
TRBJ1-2 | TRBV6-5 | CASTTARYGYTF
TRBJ1-2 | TRBV7-2 | CASSISPTGADGYTF
TRBJ1-3 | TRBV14 | CASSQVTVGNTIYF
TRBJ1-1 | TRBV5-1 | CASSPRGQMNTEAFF